A selection of T cell receptor beta chains follows, all from one sample in a study of blood T cell repertoires in COVID-19. Here immunoSEQ multiplex PCR was the method, and the copy in TCRdb shows in-frame clones only, minus some. Here the sample spans 210,000 or so clones, nearly 90% being singletons. Sequencing input: peripheral blood. These receptors were taken from a man aged 45-65 years with acute or convalescent COVID-19. The CDR3 runs from the conserved cysteine through the conserved F or W. The D gene is left open where the match is weak. Clone size is stated in some rows and not others, as once, few, many or a class when expanded.

V	size	D	length	J	CDR3	DNA
TRBV7-2	.	TRBD1	13	TRBJ2-5	CASSPGQGETQYF	TGTGCCAGCAGCCCTGGACAGGGGGAGACCCAGTACTTC
TRBV2	.	TRBD1	14	TRBJ1-4	CASLRTGGREKLFF	TGTGCCAGCCTAAGGACAGGGGGAAGAGAAAAACTGTTTTTT
TRBV15	.	.	12	TRBJ2-7	CATSRDSYEQYF	TGTGCCACCAGCAGAGACAGCTACGAGCAGTACTTC
TRBV19	.	.	14	TRBJ1-2	CASSISGGEDGYTF	TGTGCCAGTAGTATTTCGGGGGGCGAGGATGGCTACACCTTC
TRBV5-1	once	.	15	TRBJ2-2	CASSLGAPNTGELFF	TGCGCCAGCAGCTTGGGGGCGCCGAACACCGGGGAGCTGTTTTTT
TRBV6-5	.	TRBD1	14	TRBJ1-1	CASSRRDRETEAFF	TGTGCCAGCAGTCGCCGGGACAGGGAAACTGAAGCTTTCTTT
TRBV9	few	TRBD2	12	TRBJ2-2	CASWGGTGELFF	TGTGCCAGCTGGGGGGGCACCGGGGAGCTGTTTTTT
TRBV21-1	.	.	17	TRBJ2-1	CASSVGILAGGPYEQFF	TGTGCCAGCAGCGTAGGAATTCTAGCGGGGGGCCCATATGAGCAGTTCTTC
TRBV7-3	.	TRBD1	17	TRBJ2-3	CASSLRASTGGGDTQYF	TGTGCCAGCAGCTTAAGGGCGTCGACAGGGGGAGGAGATACGCAGTATTTT
TRBV28	once	TRBD2	15	TRBJ2-2	CASSSGLASAGELFF	TGTGCCAGCAGTTCGGGACTAGCATCCGCCGGGGAGCTGTTTTTT
TRBV19	.	.	15	TRBJ1-1	CASSIDAGAYTEAFF	TGTGCCAGTAGTATCGATGCAGGGGCGTACACTGAAGCTTTCTTT
TRBV3-1/TRBV3-2	few	TRBD2	19	TRBJ2-4	CASSQQTSGPPVAKNIQYF	TGTGCCAGCAGCCAACAGACTAGCGGGCCCCCAGTAGCCAAAAACATTCAGTACTTC
TRBV7-9	.	.	15	TRBJ2-5	CASSSTGQRQETQYF	TGTGCCAGCAGCTCGACCGGACAGCGACAAGAGACCCAGTACTTC
TRBV27	.	.	16	TRBJ2-1	CASSLDRMAVYNEQFF	TGTGCCAGCAGTTTAGACAGGATGGCGGTTTATAATGAGCAGTTCTTC
TRBV14	.	TRBD1	17	TRBJ2-2	CASSRLTGTGNTGELFF	TGTGCCAGCAGCCGCCTCACCGGGACAGGGAACACCGGGGAGCTGTTTTTT
TRBV24-1	.	.	15	TRBJ1-3	CATSDTRSSGNTIYF	TGTGCCACCAGTGATACCCGTAGCTCTGGAAACACCATATATTTT
TRBV2	once	.	14	TRBJ1-2	CASSVRVPLYGYTF	TGTGCCAGCAGTGTGAGGGTCCCCCTCTATGGCTACACCTTC
TRBV5-4	.	.	16	TRBJ1-2	CASSHWGGRDSYGYTF	TGTGCCAGCAGCCACTGGGGAGGGAGGGATTCCTATGGCTACACCTTC
TRBV5-4	.	.	14	TRBJ1-2	CASRLDSGEVGYTF	TGTGCCAGCAGGCTCGATAGTGGGGAGGTTGGCTACACCTTC
TRBV7-2	.	.	16	TRBJ1-2	CASSLGGRNPVDGYTF	TGTGCCAGCAGCTTAGGGGGGCGCAACCCCGTGGATGGCTACACCTTC
TRBV27	.	TRBD1	14	TRBJ2-7	CASSYRDRAYEQYF	TGTGCCAGCAGTTACCGGGACAGGGCCTACGAGCAGTACTTC
TRBV9	few	TRBD1	15	TRBJ2-1	CASSFRTGSYNEQFF	TGTGCCAGCAGCTTCAGGACAGGGTCCTACAATGAGCAGTTCTTC
TRBV4-2	.	.	16	TRBJ1-1	CASSQDEGRTNTEAFF	TGTGCCAGCAGCCAAGATGAGGGGAGGACGAACACTGAAGCTTTCTTT
TRBV28	.	.	15	TRBJ2-7	CASSGGGQGLDEQYF	TGTGCCAGCAGCGGGGGGGGACAGGGACTCGACGAGCAGTACTTC
TRBV6-5	.	TRBD1	14	TRBJ1-2	CASSPMGQGFGYTF	TGTGCCAGCAGTCCTATGGGACAGGGGTTTGGCTACACCTTC
TRBV30	.	.	13	TRBJ2-5	CAWNERFQETQYF	TGTGCCTGGAACGAGCGTTTCCAAGAGACCCAGTACTTC
TRBV15	few	TRBD2	13	TRBJ2-1	CATSRAGRELQFF	TGTGCCACCAGCAGAGCCGGGAGGGAACTACAGTTCTTC
TRBV5-1	.	TRBD1	15	TRBJ2-1	CASSPPRTGGGEQFF	TGCGCCAGCAGCCCACCCCGGACAGGGGGCGGTGAGCAGTTCTTC
TRBV10-2	few	.	14	TRBJ2-7	CASSPGRESYEQYF	TGCGCCAGCAGTCCGGGACGGGAGTCCTACGAGCAGTACTTC
TRBV19	.	.	13	TRBJ1-5	CASSIEGDQPQHF	TGTGCCAGTAGTATAGAGGGAGATCAGCCCCAGCATTTT
TRBV18	.	.	15	TRBJ1-4	CASSPRTATNEKLFF	TGTGCCAGCTCACCCAGGACAGCAACTAATGAAAAACTGTTTTTT
TRBV9	.	TRBD1	17	TRBJ2-2	CASSVRRTGGTTGELFF	TGTGCCAGCAGCGTAAGGAGGACAGGGGGGACCACCGGGGAGCTGTTTTTT
TRBV28	.	.	13	TRBJ1-4	CASSQHTVEKLFF	TGTGCCAGCAGTCAACACACAGTAGAAAAACTGTTTTTT
TRBV18	once	TRBD1	18	TRBJ2-6	CASSARDRQPSGANVLTF	TGTGCCAGCTCGGCCCGGGACAGGCAGCCCTCTGGGGCCAACGTCCTGACTTTC
TRBV30	.	.	17	TRBJ1-4	CAWRQGLSSSTNEKLFF	TGTGCCTGGAGGCAAGGACTTTCATCATCAACTAATGAAAAACTGTTTTTT
TRBV2	.	.	13	TRBJ2-7	CASSRINSYEQYF	TGTGCCAGCTCCAGGATAAACTCCTACGAGCAGTACTTC
TRBV3-1/TRBV3-2	.	.	16	TRBJ1-2	CASSQAPLTANYGYTF	TGTGCCAGCAGCCAAGCTCCTCTGACAGCTAACTATGGCTACACCTTC
TRBV4-2	.	TRBD1	17	TRBJ1-4	CASSQDNLRTGVEKLFF	TGTGCCAGCAGCCAAGATAATCTTAGGACAGGGGTAGAAAAACTGTTTTTT
TRBV11-2	.	.	13	TRBJ2-1	CASSLRLEDEQFF	TGTGCCAGCAGCCTACGACTGGAGGATGAGCAGTTCTTC
TRBV27	.	TRBD1	18	TRBJ1-6	CASSLSPGGAAYNSPLHF	TGTGCCAGCAGTTTATCTCCAGGGGGCGCAGCCTATAATTCACCCCTCCACTTT
TRBV27	.	TRBD2	16	TRBJ2-1	CASSPLPSGTLYEQFF	TGTGCCAGCAGTCCCCTTCCTAGCGGGACCCTCTATGAGCAGTTCTTC
TRBV20-1	.	.	11	TRBJ1-2	CSAPTDYGYTF	TGCAGTGCTCCGACTGATTATGGCTACACCTTC
TRBV7-3	.	.	14	TRBJ2-3	CASSLASVADTQYF	TGTGCCAGCAGCTTAGCTTCGGTTGCAGATACGCAGTATTTT
TRBV7-8	.	.	13	TRBJ2-5	CASSFGEAETQYF	TGTGCCAGCAGCTTTGGGGAGGCAGAGACCCAGTACTTC
TRBV7-9	.	.	15	TRBJ2-1	CASSLDTARDNEQFF	TGTGCCAGCAGCTTAGACACTGCGCGGGACAATGAGCAGTTCTTC
TRBV6-5	.	.	14	TRBJ2-7	CASSYLGSGDEQYF	TGTGCCAGCAGTTACCTGGGGTCAGGGGACGAGCAGTACTTC
TRBV19	.	.	16	TRBJ1-2	CASRGGETAWASGYTF	TGTGCCAGTCGGGGGGGAGAGACCGCTTGGGCGAGTGGCTACACCTTC
TRBV28	.	.	15	TRBJ1-2	CASSLSGGEGYGYTF	TGTGCCAGCAGTTTAAGTGGAGGGGAGGGCTATGGCTACACCTTC
TRBV7-2	.	TRBD1	15	TRBJ2-5	CASSTGTGVVETQYF	TGTGCCAGCAGTACGGGGACAGGGGTGGTGGAGACCCAGTACTTC
TRBV28	.	.	15	TRBJ1-4	CASTPAGIGNEKLFF	TGTGCCAGCACCCCCGCAGGGATTGGTAATGAAAAACTGTTTTTT
TRBV24-1	.	TRBD2	22	TRBJ2-2	CATSDSLFTGTSSGSNTGELFF	TGTGCCACCAGTGATTCCCTTTTCACAGGGACTTCGAGCGGGAGTAACACCGGGGAGCTGTTTTTT
TRBV11-2	.	TRBD1	13	TRBJ1-3	CASSLRGGHTIYF	TGTGCCAGCAGCTTACGAGGGGGCCACACCATATATTTT
TRBV28	once	TRBD1	19	TRBJ1-5	CASSLRDRVSGIGNQPQHF	TGTGCCAGCAGTTTAAGGGACAGGGTATCAGGAATAGGCAATCAGCCCCAGCATTTT
TRBV10-1	.	.	16	TRBJ2-1	CASSEGVSERINEQFF	TGCGCCAGCAGTGAGGGGGTGTCGGAGCGGATCAATGAGCAGTTCTTC
TRBV6-2/TRBV6-3	once	TRBD1	14	TRBJ1-1	CASSPGGPNTEAFF	TGTGCCAGCAGTCCAGGGGGCCCGAACACTGAAGCTTTCTTT
TRBV4-2	.	.	14	TRBJ2-1	CASSQESAYNEQFF	TGTGCCAGCAGCCAAGAGAGCGCCTACAATGAGCAGTTCTTC